One and the same sample provided the 12 T cell receptor beta chains below, sequenced in a study of cytomegalovirus exposure and HLA in healthy donors. Profiling relied on immunoSEQ multiplex PCR, and the TCRdb table lists in-frame clones only, not all of them. The sample comprises 150,000 to 200,000 clones, about 82% of which are singletons, and around 2.4% rests with the top ten. The sequenced sample was PBMCs. The receptor source for this set is a man aged 25-45 years in good health and CMV-seropositive.

This chain uses TRBV6-5 with TRBJ2-7, with a tentative D call TRBD2 (5 bases). The germline V gene encodes CDR1 MNHEY and CDR2 SVGAGI. This CDR3 spans 14 amino acids. V was clipped by 8 bases and J by 2 bases, with 16 bases between them. CDR3 in DNA: TGTGCCAGCCAGTTTCTTGACGGGGCCTACGAGCAGTACTTC. Its protein is CASQFLDGAYEQYF.

This chain links TRBV19 with TRBJ2-7; TRBD1 aligns across 9 bases. The CDR3 has 15 residues. V dropped 3 bases and J dropped 5; count of bases not matched to a gene: 8. Germline CDR1 LNHDA, CDR2 SQIVND (reference sequence). CDR3 sequence: CASSIAGQGDHEQYF. In nucleotides, the CDR3 is TGTGCCAGTAGTATCGCGGGACAGGGTGACCACGAGCAGTACTTC.

The V gene is TRBV25-1, the J gene TRBJ1-2; D call uncertain. The CDR3 is 14 amino acids. Germline CDR1 is MGHDK and CDR2 is SYGVNS. V was cut by 7 bases and J by 1 base, with 13 bases left in between. The CDR3 coding sequence is TGTGCCAGCAATAGTGCGGGGAATAACTATGGCTACACCTTC. It translates to CASNSAGNNYGYTF.

The chain links TRBV7-2 to TRBJ1-2; TRBD1 is a possible D gene (6 bases). V was cut by 3 bases and J by 6 bases, with 11 bases left in between. The CDR3 contains 13 residues. CDR1 SGHTA and CDR2 FQGNSA come from the germline V gene. CDR3 nucleotides: TGTGCCAGCAGCTTGACAGGAAACGATGGCTACACCTTC. Translated: CASSLTGNDGYTF.

This clone came up a few times. J is TRBJ1-6 and V is TRBV4-3; D uncertain. The V end was cut by 0 bases, the J end by 10 bases, with 7 bases between. The CDR3 is 13 amino acids. CDR1 is LGHNA, CDR2 YSLEER, per germline. As DNA, the CDR3 is TGCGCCAGCAGCCAAGATATTGGCTCACCCCTCCACTTT. Protein product: CASSQDIGSPLHF.

The chain links TRBV7-6 to TRBJ1-2; weak D call: TRBD1 (5 bases). V lost 5 bases and J lost 0, with 16 bases in between. Germline V gene data show CDR1 as SGHVS and CDR2 as FNYEAQ. CDR3 length: 16 residues. DNA of the CDR3: TGTGCCAGCAGCCTTGCCTGGGGGGGATCTAACTATGGCTACACCTTC. Residues: CASSLAWGGSNYGYTF. Full variable domain (outside the CDR3, taken from reference TRBV7-6 and TRBJ1-2): GAGVSQSPRYKVTKRGQDVALRCDPISGHVSLYWYRQALGQGPEFLTYFNYEAQQDKSGLPNDRFSAERPEGSISTLTIQRTEQRDSAMYRCASSLAWGGSNYGYTFGSGTRLTVV.

The rearrangement links TRBV7-8 to TRBJ2-5, with 13 bases aligning to TRBD2. Trimming removed 1 base from V and 1 base from J; junction bases left unmatched: 6. CDR3 length equals 18 residues. Germline V gives CDR1 SGHVS, CDR2 FQNEAQ. The CDR3 sequence is CASSLVLAGGPAQETQYF. The CDR3 nucleotides read TGTGCCAGCAGCTTAGTACTAGCGGGGGGGCCGGCCCAAGAGACCCAGTACTTC.

The chain links TRBV6-5 to TRBJ1-1, with 7 bases that match TRBD1. Germline-derived CDR1 and CDR2 are MNHEY and SVGAGI. The CDR3 contains 12 residues. V was clipped by 8 bases and J by 9 bases; unmatched bases: 9. The CDR3 sequence is CASGTRQGKAFF. In DNA form, the CDR3 reads TGTGCCAGCGGGACACGACAGGGAAAAGCTTTCTTT.

The chain employs TRBV7-9 and TRBJ2-1; 10 bases align to TRBD2. J gave up 9 bases and V 2 bases, and 4 bases lay outside the gene matches. The CDR3 contains 14 residues. CDR1 and CDR2 from the germline V gene are SEHNR and FQNEAQ (reference sequence). The DNA for the CDR3 is TGTGCCAGCAGCTTACGAGCGGGGGGGCCTGAGCAGTTCTTC. The encoded protein is CASSLRAGGPEQFF.

The rearrangement uses TRBV4-1 and TRBJ1-2, with a weak D call TRBD1 (5 bases). Germline lookup yields CDR1 MGHRA and CDR2 YSYEKL. The CDR3 contains 13 residues. V lost 3 bases to trimming and J lost 6 bases, with 11 bases between them. CDR3 sequence: CASSHFGGDGYTF. CDR3 in DNA: TGCGCCAGCAGCCATTTCGGGGGGGATGGCTACACCTTC.

This chain uses TRBV15 with TRBJ2-5; D might be TRBD2 (6 bases). Trimming took off 0 bases at V and 1 base at J, with 9 bases between the two ends. The CDR3 loop spans 15 amino acids. The germline gives CDR1 LNHNV, CDR2 YYDKDF (reference sequence). The CDR3 nucleotides read TGTGCCACCAGCAGAGATCGGGACTTCCAAGAGACCCAGTACTTC. Protein: CATSRDRDFQETQYF. Filled out from reference TRBV15 and TRBJ2-5, the complete variable domain reads DAMVIQNPRYQVTQFGKPVTLSCSQTLNHNVMYWYQQKSSQAPKLLFHYYDKDFNNEADTPDNFQSRRPNTSFCFLDIRSPGLGDTAMYLCATSRDRDFQETQYFGPGTRLLVL.

This clone was seen once. The chain employs TRBV6-5 and TRBJ1-1; 8 bases map to TRBD1. J lost 5 bases, V lost 4 bases, and 6 bases had no gene match. Germline V gene data show CDR1 as MNHEY and CDR2 as SVGAGI. CDR3 length: 14 residues. The CDR3, as DNA: TGTGCCAGCAGTTTAGGGACAGGTTGGACTGAAGCTTTCTTT. Translated, it gives CASSLGTGWTEAFF.